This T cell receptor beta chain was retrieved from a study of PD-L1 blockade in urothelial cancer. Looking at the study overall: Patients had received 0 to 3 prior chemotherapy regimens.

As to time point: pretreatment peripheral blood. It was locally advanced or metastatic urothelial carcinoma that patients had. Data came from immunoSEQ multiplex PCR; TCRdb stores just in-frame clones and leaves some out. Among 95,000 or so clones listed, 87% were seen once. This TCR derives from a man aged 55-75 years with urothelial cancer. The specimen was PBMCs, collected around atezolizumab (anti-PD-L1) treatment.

The CDR3 loop reads CATSTRQEAFF. In DNA form, the CDR3 reads TGTGCCACCAGCACCCGACAGGAAGCTTTCTTT. The rearrangement uses TRBV15 and TRBJ1-1, with D tentatively TRBD1 (5 bases). V lost 4 bases to trimming and J lost 8 bases, with 8 bases between them. Germline-derived CDR1 and CDR2 are LNHNV and YYDKDF (reference sequence). The CDR3 runs 11 residues.